Sequencing of this TCR beta chain was carried out in a study of T cells in localized non-small cell lung cancer. Study outcomes and limitations: T cell clonality was highest in uninvolved adjacent lung, above tumor. For the top 100 tumor clones, a median roughly 56 also appeared in adjacent lung. In the blood, greater T cell density corresponded to longer overall survival. Sequence data derive from only one tumor region, so heterogeneity remains possible.

Points on this clone: Its target is unknown.

Here immunoSEQ multiplex PCR was the method, and the copy in TCRdb shows in-frame clones only, minus some. The data contain 55,000 or so clones, roughly 80% of them singletons. In germline, CDR1 is SNHLY, CDR2 FYNNEI. The CDR3 spans 14 residues. The ends were cut back, 1 base at V and 4 bases at J, with 10 bases in the middle. The source is a woman aged 35 to 70 with stage II lung adenocarcinoma. This sample comprised PBMCs, obtained before any cancer treatment. The chain carries TRBV2 and TRBJ1-2, with unresolved D. CDR3 DNA: TGTGCCAGCAGTGAAGAGGTGGCAGCCTATGGCTACACCTTC. It translates to CASSEEVAAYGYTF.